The next 29 T cell receptor beta chains were all read from a single sample in a study of T cells in Graves' hyperthyroidism and ophthalmopathy. Amplification of TCR beta CDR3 regions used RNA as the template. HTBI primers drove first-round RT-PCR of the TCR CDR3. TCRdb itself ran the multiplex PCR reads through MiXCR, one entry per CDR3 protein. Seen here are fewer than 700,000 distinct CDR3 sequences, 15% to 20% observed once, and the top ten hold less than 4.5%. The sequenced sample consisted of blood. Receptors originate from a young woman with Graves' hyperthyroidism.

This clonotype has just a few counts. A much larger clone lies a single base off, so this may be a read error. This rearrangement joins TRBV6-5 to TRBJ2-7, with a tentative D call TRBD2 (6 bases). Trimming removed 4 bases from V and 7 bases from J, with 14 bases in between. The CDR3 spans 13 residues. Per germline, CDR1 MNHEY and CDR2 SVGAGI. The CDR3 nucleotides are TGTGCCAGCAGTTCGAACGGGGGTGGGGAGCAGTACTTC. Translation gives CASSSNGGGEQYF.

This clonotype was detected many times. The chain uses TRBV2 and TRBJ2-3, with 9 bases that match TRBD2. V was pared by 6 bases and J by 5 bases, with 12 bases of the junction left unmatched. Germline V gene sequence: CDR1 SNHLY, CDR2 FYNNEI. The CDR3 sequence is 16 residues long. The CDR3 reads CASSGPASGMGDTQYF. DNA for the CDR3: TGTGCCAGCAGCGGCCCCGCTAGCGGGATGGGAGATACGCAGTATTTT.

At least ten counts were recorded for this clonotype. V usage is TRBV28 and J usage is TRBJ2-3, with 7 bases that match TRBD2. Germline lookup yields CDR1 MDHEN and CDR2 SYDVKM. The CDR3 extends over 15 amino acids. The V and J ends lost 3 bases and 0 bases, in that order; junction bases with no gene match: 3. CDR3 DNA: TGTGCCAGCAGTTTCGGGGGGACTAGCACAGATACGCAGTATTTT. Amino acids: CASSFGGTSTDTQYF.

This clonotype was counted between two and nine times. The V and J genes are TRBV6-1 and TRBJ1-5, with 9 positions matching TRBD1. The germline gives CDR1 MNHNS, CDR2 SASEGT. The CDR3 loop spans 17 amino acids. V was clipped by 7 bases and J by 6 bases; unmatched bases: 16. CDR3 sequence: CASKGRGDRASSQPQHF. CDR3 nucleotides: TGTGCCAGCAAGGGCCGAGGGGACAGGGCGTCGAGTCAGCCCCAGCATTTT.

The chain recombines TRBV19 with TRBJ1-1; 12 nucleotides line up with TRBD1. Trimming took 7 bases from V and 6 from J; bases not matched to a gene: 12. There are 16 residues in the CDR3. The germline gives CDR1 LNHDA, CDR2 SQIVND (reference sequence). The CDR3 is CASKIEGQGAGAEAFF. As DNA, the CDR3 is TGTGCCAGTAAGATCGAGGGACAGGGGGCCGGCGCTGAAGCTTTCTTT.

A few counts support this clonotype. The rearrangement links TRBV13 to TRBJ1-2, with 7 bases lining up with TRBD1. J gave up 8 bases and V 5 bases, and 8 bases lay outside the gene matches. Germline CDR1 PRHDT, CDR2 FYEKMQ (reference sequence). The CDR3 sequence is 13 residues long. CDR3 residues: CASSPEGQRGYTF. DNA for the CDR3: TGTGCCAGCAGCCCAGAGGGACAGAGAGGCTACACCTTC.

This clonotype was recorded a few times. The rearrangement links TRBV5-4 to TRBJ2-2; 7 nucleotides agree with TRBD2. This CDR3 spans 15 amino acids. Germline CDR1 SGHNT, CDR2 YYREEE (reference sequence). The V gene end was trimmed by 4 bases and the J gene end by 2 bases; junction bases not matched to a gene: 5. CDR3 amino acids: CASSLRTSNTGELFF. CDR3 nucleotides: TGTGCCAGCAGCCTGCGGACTAGTAACACCGGGGAGCTGTTTTTT. The entire variable domain, with the rest obtained from reference TRBV5-4 and TRBJ2-2, is as follows: ETGVTQSPTHLIKTRGQQVTLRCSSQSGHNTVSWYQQALGQGPQFIFQYYREEENGRGNFPPRFSGLQFPNYSSELNVNALELDDSALYLCASSLRTSNTGELFFGEGSRLTVL.

In this sample, this clonotype turned up many times. The rearrangement uses TRBV12-3 or TRBV12-4 and TRBJ1-1; D is uncertain. The V and J ends lost 5 bases and 1 base respectively, with 8 bases between them. The CDR3 spans 13 residues. CDR3 amino acids: CASSSEPNTEAFF. The CDR3 DNA reads as TGTGCCAGCAGTAGTGAGCCGAACACTGAAGCTTTCTTT.

As regards this clonotype: A much larger clone lies one base from this, so it may be a read error. The chain has TRBV20-1 and TRBJ2-3; TRBD2 matches 12 bases. Germline V gene lookup returns CDR1 DFQATT and CDR2 SNEGSKA (reference sequence). The CDR3 runs 15 residues. The CDR3 loop reads CSAASTSGGTDAQYF. The DNA for the CDR3 is TGCAGTGCTGCTTCGACTAGCGGGGGCACAGATGCGCAGTATTTT.

Ten or more counts support this clonotype. V gene TRBV6-1 combines with J gene TRBJ1-5; D call uncertain. Germline V CDR1 and CDR2: MNHNS, SASEGT. The V end was cut by 6 bases, the J end by 1 base, with 16 bases between. The CDR3 consists of 16 residues. CDR3 sequence (DNA): TGTGCCAGCAGCGAAAGATCCAGTTGGAGCAATCAGCCCCAGCATTTT. It encodes CASSERSSWSNQPQHF.

This clonotype has only a few counts. The V call is TRBV27, the J call TRBJ1-5; perhaps TRBD1 as D (6 bases). V lost 6 bases and J lost 0, with 12 bases in between. This CDR3 has 15 residues. Germline V gene sequence: CDR1 MNHEY, CDR2 SMNVEV (reference sequence). CDR3: CASSHSTGSNQPQHF. The CDR3 region has the DNA TGTGCCAGCAGCCACTCGACAGGTAGCAATCAGCCCCAGCATTTT.

Notes on this clonotype: One base away lies a much larger clone, so this may be a sequencing read error. The rearrangement joins TRBV7-3 to TRBJ2-1, with D hard to call. Trimming took 1 base from V and 8 from J, leaving 6 bases between them. There are 12 residues in the CDR3. Germline V gene data show CDR1 as SGHTA and CDR2 as FQGTGA. DNA for the CDR3: TGTGCCAGCAGCTTAAACGGCGATGAGCAGTTCTTC. Translation: CASSLNGDEQFF.

Many counts were recorded for this clonotype. The V and J genes are TRBV28 and TRBJ1-5; 9 bases are a match to TRBD1. CDR3 length equals 13 residues. Trimming cost V 6 bases and J 6 bases; bases outside gene matches: 3. Germline V gives CDR1 MDHEN, CDR2 SYDVKM. CDR3 residues: CASSWTGVQPQHF. For the CDR3, the DNA is TGTGCCAGCAGCTGGACAGGGGTTCAGCCCCAGCATTTT.

This clonotype was counted between two and nine times. The chain is built from TRBV19 and TRBJ2-5, with 7 nucleotides matching TRBD1. Germline CDR1 and CDR2: LNHDA and SQIVND (reference sequence). J gave up 5 bases and V 11 bases, and 11 bases lay outside the gene matches. The length of the CDR3 is 13 residues. Written as DNA, the CDR3 is TGTGCCTTCTCACAGGGGATTCGGGAGACCCAGTACTTC. The encoded protein is CAFSQGIRETQYF.

This clonotype was seen many times. This rearrangement joins TRBV11-2 to TRBJ2-7; possible D gene TRBD1, 5 bases. This CDR3 has 14 residues. Germline V lookup: CDR1 SGHAT, CDR2 FQNNGV. The germline V and J ends were trimmed by 4 bases and 2 bases, with 12 bases remaining between them. The CDR3 sequence: CASSSHRTPYEQYF. The CDR3 nucleotides read TGTGCCAGCAGCTCCCACCGGACACCCTACGAGCAGTACTTC.

This clonotype was seen ten or more times. This chain joins TRBV18 and TRBJ2-3; no clear D. CDR3 length: 14 amino acids. The ends were cut back, 6 bases at V and 2 bases at J, with 12 bases in the middle. From germline, CDR1 is KGHSH and CDR2 LQKENI. In nucleotides, the CDR3 is TGTGCCAGCTCCCCCCTACCCGTCACAGATACGCAGTATTTT. It yields the protein CASSPLPVTDTQYF.

The gene calls are TRBV19 and TRBJ2-7; D is ambiguous. V was cut by 6 bases and J by 2 bases, with 11 bases left in between. From germline, CDR1 is LNHDA and CDR2 SQIVND (reference sequence). The CDR3 length is 13 residues. CDR3 sequence: CASRGVATYEQYF. In nucleotides, the CDR3 is TGTGCCAGTAGAGGTGTCGCAACCTACGAGCAGTACTTC.

The rearrangement links TRBV10-2 to TRBJ1-6; D remains unclear. Germline V gene lookup returns CDR1 WSHSY and CDR2 SAAADI. V lost 8 bases and J lost 9, with 14 bases in between. The length of the CDR3 is 13 residues. The CDR3 loop is CASGSQTASPLHF. The CDR3 coding sequence is TGCGCCAGCGGGTCCCAGACGGCTTCACCCCTCCACTTT.

This clonotype was recorded at least ten times. V is TRBV28 and J is TRBJ1-2, with a tentative D call TRBD1 (5 bases). Per germline, CDR1 MDHEN and CDR2 SYDVKM. V gave up 5 bases and J gave up 4 bases, with 11 bases separating them. The CDR3 contains 13 residues. The CDR3 loop is CASSSQTVYGYTF. Here the CDR3 DNA reads TGTGCCAGCAGTAGTCAGACAGTCTATGGCTACACCTTC.

This clonotype has only a few counts. V usage is TRBV9 and J usage is TRBJ1-5; tentatively, D is TRBD1 (5 bases). The CDR3 spans 15 residues. The germline V and J ends were trimmed by 0 bases and 5 bases, with 12 bases remaining between them. Per the germline V gene, CDR1 is SGDLS and CDR2 is YYNGEE. The CDR3 DNA reads TGTGCCAGCAGCGTAGGGGGGGGAATCGATCAGCCCCAGCATTTT. Its protein is CASSVGGGIDQPQHF.

This clonotype was counted many times. V usage is TRBV20-1 and J usage is TRBJ1-5, with D hard to call. Looked up from germline, CDR1 is DFQATT and CDR2 is SNEGSKA (reference sequence). The CDR3 loop spans 15 amino acids. Trimming shortened V by 4 bases and J by 0 bases, and 13 bases separated the two germline ends. The CDR3 DNA reads as TGCAGTGCTAAAGAGATTGGATCTAGCAATCAGCCCCAGCATTTT. Translated: CSAKEIGSSNQPQHF.

This clonotype was found many times. The chain carries TRBV20-1 and TRBJ1-5; TRBD1 is a possible D gene (5 bases). V gave up 6 bases and J gave up 0 bases, with 15 bases separating them. The CDR3 spans 15 residues. CDR1 and CDR2 from the germline V gene are DFQATT and SNEGSKA (reference sequence). The CDR3, as DNA: TGCAGTGCCCGGGAGGGGACGAGTAGCAATCAGCCCCAGCATTTT. Translation: CSAREGTSSNQPQHF.

This sequence joins TRBV27 and TRBJ2-1; 15 bases are a match to TRBD2. This CDR3 is built from 17 residues. V gave up 3 bases and J gave up 8 bases; unmatched junction bases: 8. Germline V CDR1 and CDR2: MNHEY, SMNVEV (reference sequence). CDR3 DNA sequence: TGTGCCAGCAGTTTCCCACCGGGACTAGCGGGAGGCTATGAGCAGTTCTTC. Protein: CASSFPPGLAGGYEQFF.

V and J are TRBV7-8 and TRBJ2-3; D not certain. The germline V gene encodes CDR1 SGHVS and CDR2 FQNEAQ. The CDR3 has 14 residues. The V gene lost 5 bases and the J gene lost 4 bases, with 13 bases spanning the gap. The CDR3 protein is CASSPTWGADTQYF. The CDR3 DNA is TGTGCCAGCAGCCCCACCTGGGGTGCAGATACGCAGTATTTT.

This clonotype turned up a few times. The rearrangement links TRBV20-1 to TRBJ2-5; D call uncertain. V dropped 6 bases and J dropped 4 bases, with 12 bases sitting between them. The germline gives CDR1 DFQATT, CDR2 SNEGSKA (reference sequence). The CDR3 has 12 residues. The CDR3 bases are TGCAGTGCGAGACCGAGGCTAGAGACCCAGTACTTC. Its translation: CSARPRLETQYF.

The sample holds a few counts of this clonotype. The chain joins TRBV6-1 to TRBJ1-2; 8 nucleotides line up with TRBD1. In germline, CDR1 is MNHNS, CDR2 SASEGT. This CDR3 is 14 amino acids long. V trimming: 7 bases; J trimming: 3 bases; junction bases outside the gene matches: 7. DNA of the CDR3: TGTGCCAGCAACAAGGACAGGGTTTACTATGGCTACACCTTC. Translated, it gives CASNKDRVYYGYTF.

This clonotype was counted ten times or more. The rearrangement joins TRBV7-9 to TRBJ2-1; 8 positions match TRBD1. The CDR3 is made up of 16 amino acids. Germline trimming cut 7 bases from V and 3 bases from J; bases unmatched to any gene: 11. In germline, CDR1 is SEHNR, CDR2 FQNEAQ (reference sequence). This CDR3 reads CASITYGDRNYNEQFF. The CDR3 coding sequence is TGTGCCAGCATCACGTACGGGGACAGGAACTACAATGAGCAGTTCTTC.

This clonotype was seen repeatedly, ten times or more. The J gene is TRBJ1-2, the V gene TRBV29-1; D is perhaps TRBD1 (5 bases). This CDR3 contains 11 residues. Trimming took off 6 bases at V and 5 bases at J, with 10 bases between the two ends. Germline CDR1 reads SQVTM; CDR2 reads ANQGSEA. The CDR3 coding sequence is TGCAGCGTCGCAGGGATTTATGGCTACACCTTC. Translating gives CSVAGIYGYTF.

This clonotype has more than one count but fewer than ten. The chain has TRBV12-3 or TRBV12-4 and TRBJ2-1; the match to TRBD2 covers 9 bases. The CDR3 loop spans 19 amino acids. J was trimmed by 0 bases and V by 4 bases; bases with no gene match: 13. CDR3 in DNA: TGTGCCAGCAGTTCCCTGGGGCGAGGACTAGCGTCCTCCTACAATGAGCAGTTCTTC. Its protein product is CASSSLGRGLASSYNEQFF.